Included here is one T cell receptor (beta chain) sequence, with context. This entry is derived from a study of cytomegalovirus exposure and HLA in healthy donors. The study ran its PCR with 60 Vbeta and 13 Jbeta primers. Some clones are missing from TCRdb's copy, which holds only in-frame ones; the method was immunoSEQ multiplex PCR. Of about 170,000 clones listed, 82% are singletons. This CDR3 is 16 amino acids long. Germline loops: CDR1 MDHEN, CDR2 SYDVKM. V gave up 8 bases and J gave up 7 bases; unmatched junction bases: 16. This sequence joins TRBV28 and TRBJ1-5; TRBD1 matches 8 bases. The material sequenced was PBMCs. The clonotype originates from a girl aged 5 to 17 in good health and CMV-seropositive. The CDR3 sequence: CASLSSGQGASQPQHF. CDR3 DNA sequence: TGTGCCAGCTTATCTTCGGGGCAGGGGGCCTCGCAGCCCCAGCATTTT.